Listed below are T cell receptor beta chains from one sample, sequenced in a study of blood T cells in healthy people across ages. TCRdb passed the 5' RACE reads through MiXCR, listing each CDR3 protein once. The data show about 1,600,000 distinct CDR3 sequences, approximately 38% seen once. Sequenced input: blood. Receptors originate from a woman in her late teens or twenties in good health. Both conserved end residues are part of each CDR3. A D gene is named only where the DNA matches it firmly. Clone size is shown for a subset of rows, as once, few, many or a class of expanded clone.

d_call	clone_size	j_call	cdr3_length	v_call	cdr3_nt	cdr3_aa
NA	NA	TRBJ1-4	14	TRBV29-1	TGCAGCGTCCTCGTAGGTACAGGGAATGAAAAACTGTTTTTT	CSVLVGTGNEKLFF
NA	few	TRBJ2-7	14	TRBV7-2	TGTGCCAGCAGCCCCGGGACCCTGGTATCCGAGCAGTACTTC	CASSPGTLVSEQYF
TRBD2	NA	TRBJ2-3	15	TRBV6-2/TRBV6-3	TGTGCCAGCAGTTACGGGACTAGTTATTCAGATACGCAGTATTTT	CASSYGTSYSDTQYF
TRBD1	few	TRBJ2-7	14	TRBV12-3/TRBV12-4	TGTGCCAGCAGTTACCGACAGGGCCTCTACGAGCAGTACTTC	CASSYRQGLYEQYF
NA	few	TRBJ2-3	12	TRBV25-1	TGTGCCAGCAGTGACCCTCCAGATACGCAGTATTTT	CASSDPPDTQYF
NA	few	TRBJ1-6	13	TRBV20-1	TGCAGTGCTAGAGAGCGTGCTAATTCACCCCTCCACTTT	CSARERANSPLHF
NA	NA	TRBJ1-5	16	TRBV12-3/TRBV12-4	TGTGCCAGCAGTTTAGGGGCAGGGGCGCAAAATCAGCCCCAGCATTTT	CASSLGAGAQNQPQHF
NA	NA	TRBJ2-7	15	TRBV9	TGCGCCAGCGGACCAGGGGCTCCCCTCTCCTACGAGCAGTACTTC	CASGPGAPLSYEQYF
NA	few	TRBJ2-5	12	TRBV6-6	TGTGCCAGCAGCCATAGGGGTGGGGAGCAGTACTTC	CASSHRGGEQYF
NA	NA	TRBJ2-3	14	TRBV5-1	TGCGCCAGCGGGGGCGGACTCCGCACAGATACGCAGTATTTT	CASGGGLRTDTQYF
NA	few	TRBJ2-5	11	TRBV4-1	TGCGCCAGCAGCCAAGTCGTGGAGCAGTACTTC	CASSQVVEQYF
TRBD1	NA	TRBJ2-5	13	TRBV10-3	TGTGCCATCAGTGAGGGGACAGGGGAGACCCAGTACTTC	CAISEGTGETQYF
NA	NA	TRBJ2-7	12	TRBV29-1	TGCAGCGTTGAAGAGGGACCGGGCGAGCAGTACTTC	CSVEEGPGEQYF
NA	few	TRBJ2-7	15	TRBV3-1	TGTGCCAGCAGCCAAGATAGTGCTACAATGAGCGAGCAGTACTTC	CASSQDSATMSEQYF
TRBD2	few	TRBJ2-1	13	TRBV12-3/TRBV12-4	TGTGCCAGCAGTTTACAGGCTAGCGGTGAGCAGTTCTTC	CASSLQASGEQFF
NA	many	TRBJ2-1	15	TRBV29-1	TGCAGCGTTGAAGGGGCCGGGACCCGTCAAAATGAGCAGTTCTTC	CSVEGAGTRQNEQFF
NA	many	TRBJ1-2	13	TRBV6-5	TGTGCCAGCAGTTACTCAGGAGACTATGGCTACACCTTC	CASSYSGDYGYTF
TRBD2	NA	TRBJ2-5	16	TRBV20-1	TGCAGTGCTAGGACCGAGGGTAGCGGGACCCCAGAGACCCAGTACTTC	CSARTEGSGTPETQYF
NA	NA	TRBJ2-4	15	TRBV4-1	TGCGCCAGCAGCCAAGATGGGGGGTCCAAAAACATTCAGTACTTC	CASSQDGGSKNIQYF
NA	many	TRBJ1-2	13	TRBV18	TGTGCCAGCAGTCCGGGAGCGAACTATGGCTACACCTTC	CASSPGANYGYTF
TRBD1	NA	TRBJ2-3	14	TRBV6-6	TGTGCCAGCAGTACCGGGACAGGGGAAGATACGCAGTATTTT	CASSTGTGEDTQYF
TRBD2	NA	TRBJ2-3	14	TRBV20-1	TGCAGTGCTATAAAGGGAGGGCCGGGAGATACGCAGTATTTT	CSAIKGGPGDTQYF
NA	NA	TRBJ2-5	16	TRBV25-1	TGTGCCAGCAGATCCGAGGACGGAAGCTCCTACAATGAGCAGTACTTC	CASRSEDGSSYNEQYF
NA	NA	TRBJ2-3	11	TRBV5-1	TGCGCCAGCAGCCCCTCCGAGGAGCAGTATTTT	CASSPSEEQYF
NA	NA	TRBJ1-1	14	TRBV28	TGTGCCAGCAGCCGAAGATGGGGGAACACTGAAGCTTTCTTT	CASSRRWGNTEAFF
TRBD1	many	TRBJ2-7	14	TRBV20-1	TGCAGTGGGGACAGACAGGCAGGAACCTACGAGCAGTACTTC	CSGDRQAGTYEQYF
NA	few	TRBJ1-5	16	TRBV2	TGTGCCAGCAATCGAGGAGGGGATCTGGGCAATCAGCCCCAGCATTTT	CASNRGGDLGNQPQHF
NA	NA	TRBJ2-7	15	TRBV6-6	TGTGCCAGCATTTTCTCCCTGGCAGGGTCCAACGAGCAGTACTTC	CASIFSLAGSNEQYF
NA	NA	TRBJ2-1	14	TRBV4-2	TGTGCCAGCAGCCAAGCGGACGGGACCAATGAGCAGTTCTTC	CASSQADGTNEQFF
NA	NA	TRBJ2-2	17	TRBV24-1	TGTGCCACCAGTGACACTAACATGATTTCGAACACCGGGGAGCTGTTTTTT	CATSDTNMISNTGELFF
NA	NA	TRBJ1-2	13	TRBV5-1	TGCGCCAGCAGTGGAGGACTGCTTTATGGCTACACCTTC	CASSGGLLYGYTF
NA	few	TRBJ1-1	15	TRBV28	TGTGCCAGCAGTTTATTGGCGGGTCCGGGCACTGAAGCTTTCTTT	CASSLLAGPGTEAFF
TRBD1	NA	TRBJ1-1	13	TRBV4-1	TGCGCCAGCAGCCAAGGCCGGACAGGCGAAGCTTTCTTT	CASSQGRTGEAFF
NA	NA	TRBJ1-1	13	TRBV30	TGTGCCTGGAGTGCGACTTCGAACACTGAAGCTTTCTTT	CAWSATSNTEAFF
TRBD1	many	TRBJ2-7	13	TRBV2	TGTGCCATCGTTGACAGGGGCCTCTACGAGCAGTACTTC	CAIVDRGLYEQYF
TRBD1	few	TRBJ2-7	12	TRBV29-1	TGCAGCTTTTCGACAGGGACCTACGAGCAGTACTTC	CSFSTGTYEQYF
NA	NA	TRBJ2-7	14	TRBV12-3/TRBV12-4	TGTGCCAGCAGTTTAGGGCCGGGAATCTACGAGCAGTACTTC	CASSLGPGIYEQYF
NA	few	TRBJ1-4	14	TRBV10-3	TGTGCCATCAGTGAGTCCCCGGGGCGTGAAAAACTGTTTTTT	CAISESPGREKLFF
NA	NA	TRBJ1-4	15	TRBV2	TGTGCCAGCAGTGAATTCCGGGGCAGTAACGAAAAACTGTTTTTT	CASSEFRGSNEKLFF
TRBD1	NA	TRBJ1-2	14	TRBV20-1	TGCAGTGCTAGGGGGACAGGAGCCTACTATGGCTACACCTTC	CSARGTGAYYGYTF
TRBD2	NA	TRBJ2-1	17	TRBV6-2/TRBV6-3	TGTGCCAGCAGTTACTCTACTAGCGGGGGATCCTACAATGAGCAGTTCTTC	CASSYSTSGGSYNEQFF
NA	NA	TRBJ2-1	16	TRBV7-9	TGTGCCAGCAGCTTAGAGGCAGGGGTCGCCTACAATGAGCAGTTCTTC	CASSLEAGVAYNEQFF
NA	NA	TRBJ2-5	14	TRBV6-2/TRBV6-3	TGTGCCAGCAGTTTGGACAGAAGCTTTGAGACCCAGTACTTC	CASSLDRSFETQYF
TRBD2	NA	TRBJ2-3	16	TRBV4-1	TGCGCCAGCAGCCAAGGCGGCGGGACGCCCGGGGGGGCGCAGTATTTT	CASSQGGGTPGGAQYF
TRBD2	NA	TRBJ2-7	13	TRBV10-1	TGCGCCAGCGGCTCTAGCGGGAGAAGCGAGCAGTACTTC	CASGSSGRSEQYF
TRBD1	many	TRBJ2-1	15	TRBV19	TGTGCCAGTAGCACCCCAGGGACAGACTACAATGAGCAGTTCTTC	CASSTPGTDYNEQFF
TRBD2	NA	TRBJ2-3	16	TRBV7-9	TGTGCCAGCAGCTTTCGTCCTAGCGGAGGCACAGATACGCAGTATTTT	CASSFRPSGGTDTQYF
NA	NA	TRBJ1-2	17	TRBV20-1	TGCAGTGCTAGAGACTCTCCCGGCAGAGGCCGAGGCTATGGCTACACCTTC	CSARDSPGRGRGYGYTF
TRBD2	NA	TRBJ2-1	14	TRBV3-1	TGTGCCAGCACCGGACTAGCGGGACCGGGTGAGCAGTTCTTC	CASTGLAGPGEQFF
TRBD1	NA	TRBJ1-2	15	TRBV5-1	TGCGCCAGCAGCTTCGGGACAGGGAGCTATTCGGACTACACCTTC	CASSFGTGSYSDYTF
TRBD2	few	TRBJ2-3	17	TRBV29-1	TGCAGCGCCCAGATATTTACCGAAAGGGAGGGTCCAGATACGCAGTATTTT	CSAQIFTEREGPDTQYF
NA	NA	TRBJ1-1	13	TRBV24-1	TGTGCCACCAGTGATTACCGGGCCACTGAAGCTTTCTTT	CATSDYRATEAFF
TRBD2	once	TRBJ2-1	14	TRBV6-2/TRBV6-3	TGTGCCAGCTGCTCTAGCGGAGCCAACAATGAGCAGTTCTTC	CASCSSGANNEQFF
TRBD1	few	TRBJ2-7	15	TRBV12-3/TRBV12-4	TGTGCCAGCAGTTTAGGGGACAGGGGGCCCCGCGAGCAGTACTTC	CASSLGDRGPREQYF
TRBD2	NA	TRBJ2-3	16	TRBV5-1	TGCGCCAGCAGCCCGGGACTAGCGGAAAGGGCAGATACGCAGTATTTT	CASSPGLAERADTQYF
TRBD1	NA	TRBJ2-7	15	TRBV20-1	TGCAGTGCTAGAACCGGGACAGGGAACTCCTACGAGCAGTACTTC	CSARTGTGNSYEQYF
NA	few	TRBJ2-7	14	TRBV7-9	TGTGCCAGCAGCTTAGGTTTCACCTCGGGCGAGCAGTACTTC	CASSLGFTSGEQYF